This T cell receptor beta chain was sequenced during a study of tumor-infiltrating lymphocytes in primary liver carcinoma. Without any cell sorting, roughly 20-30 mg of bulk tissue yielded co-extracted RNA and DNA. Tumor samples all exceeded 90% viable tumor cells. This CDR3 has 15 amino acids. Study-level findings and limits: Reduced overlap was seen in tumor-adjacent and tumor-blood pairs versus tumor region pairs.

The template, about 550 ng total RNA, yielded TCR beta cDNA made with a constant-region primer. Three nested multiplex PCR rounds, a slightly modified ARM-PCR, produced the libraries for TCR beta. A C-beta reverse primer and TRBV1-TRBV30 forward primers served in each of the first two PCR rounds, at approximately 10 cycles apiece. TCRdb re-derived calls from the multiplex PCR reads in MiXCR, one entry per CDR3 protein. The table has more than 30,000 distinct CDR3 sequences, roughly four fifths seen once. A single count supports this clonotype. As yet, its antigen is unknown. The junction departs from the called germline gene at one end, perhaps through a read error.

Input material: liver tumor tissue from sampling region 5. Subset of the sample: tumor region T5, tumor centre. This clonotype was obtained from a middle-aged man with primary liver carcinoma and hepatitis B virus infection. The chain uses TRBV12-3 or TRBV12-4 and TRBJ2-7; 11 bases are a match to TRBD1. Here the CDR3 DNA reads TGTGCCAGAAGTATCGGGACAGGGGGGTTCTACGAGCCGTACTTC. Protein: CARSIGTGGFYEPYF.